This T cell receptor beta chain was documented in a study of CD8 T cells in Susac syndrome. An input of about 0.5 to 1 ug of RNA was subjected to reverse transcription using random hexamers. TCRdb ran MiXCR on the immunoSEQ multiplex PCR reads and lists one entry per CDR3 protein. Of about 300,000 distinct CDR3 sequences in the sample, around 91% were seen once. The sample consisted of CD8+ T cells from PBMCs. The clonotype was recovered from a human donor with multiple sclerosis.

The CDR3 coding sequence is TGTGCCAGCAGTCCAAGGACTAGCGGGGATTCCTACGAGCAGTACTTC. This translates into CASSPRTSGDSYEQYF. The chain employs TRBV28 and TRBJ2-7, with 12 bases matching TRBD2. In germline, CDR1 is MDHEN, CDR2 SYDVKM. The CDR3 contains 16 residues. Trimming cost V 5 bases and J 1 base; bases outside gene matches: 6.